This paragraph reports one T cell receptor beta chain. Its antigen remains undetermined. Per-nucleotide qualities are absent, and no much larger clonotype sits a single base away. The protocol used for the library was PCR. Instrument used: Illumina HiSeq 2500. Unique molecular identifiers were incorporated into TCR beta cDNA libraries to reduce PCR and sequencing biases. Approximately 500,000 cDNA molecules were obtained for every 1 to 10 million input T cells, so each molecule roughly corresponded to one T cell. The patient libraries were prepared and sequenced with the same protocol used for the earlier healthy control dataset. Samples belonging to the same batch were prepared together, multiplexed and sequenced on a shared HiSeq lane. The source study handled its data this way. MIGEC handled the raw barcoded reads, throwing out single-read molecular identifier groups before consensus assembly and CDR3 extraction. VDJtools was used for post-analysis of the clonotype tables, and diversity was normalized by down-sampling every dataset to the size of the smallest sample. In repertoire overlap clustering, CDR3 amino acid sequences, but not nucleotide sequences, were matched to correct batch-related cross-sample contamination. The public reads were reprocessed in TCRdb via fastp at Q25 and MiXCR, keeping in-frame beta chains. Merged by CDR3 protein, the rows form single entries marked with the most common genes and DNA. The V and J calls follow TCRdb's processing rather than the paper's. The sample table holds 800,000 to 950,000 distinct CDR3 sequences, of which approximately 57% were seen once. The ten largest clonotypes hold approximately 4.5% of the sample.

To demonstrate the VDJtools post-analysis software, TCR beta repertoires were profiled from the peripheral blood of 13 young patients with multiple sclerosis. Multiple sclerosis patients were children and adolescents aged about 6 to 15 years. This sample is part of a study of post-analysis software for immune sequencing data (dated by TCRdb to between 2014 and 2016). Study-wide context: Relapsing-remitting, secondary progressive and progressive-relapsing multiple sclerosis were recorded as disease courses, and subtype annotation was lacking for some patients. The patient repertoires were set against about 12 previously published healthy control repertoires from donors whose ages ranged from roughly 6 to 27 years. A subset of samples was prepared in parallel using single-end sample barcoding, then pooled and co-amplified after Illumina adapter ligation.

CDR3 length: 15 amino acids, cysteine to phenylalanine. The DNA shown is the 45-base CDR3, in frame from base 1. Taken from the germline V gene, the CDR1 and CDR2 loops are LGHNT and FRNRAP. The full study reports these points: Patients showed significantly higher frequencies than controls for about five TRBV segments, among them TRBV5-6, TRBV5-1 and TRBV20-1. The multiple sclerosis patient group was slightly younger than the control group. When samples were clustered directly using the F measure, samples prepared in the same batch co-clustered strongly, which prompted a batch-effect correction. Significantly lower normalized Chao1 diversity was found in multiple sclerosis patients than in controls, suggesting substantial peripheral T-cell clonal expansion.

The rearranged chain carries TRBV12-5 and TRBJ2-5, with the D gene too uncertain to name. The J call may be wrong; the DNA end is better matched by TRBJ2-7. Sequenced sample: blood. The sequence came from a girl between 10 and 17 years old with multiple sclerosis. The CDR3 sequence is CASGLGQTIHYEQYF. The sequence in DNA is TGTGCTAGTGGTTTGGGTCAGACAATCCATTACGAGCAGTACTTC.